Listed here is a single TCR beta chain. The data belong to a study of blood T cell repertoires in COVID-19. Trimming stripped 4 bases from V and 1 base from J, with 8 bases between. CDR1 and CDR2 (germline): SNHLY, FYNNEI. The CDR3 totals 14 residues. TCRdb's copy holds only in-frame clones and misses some; the assay was immunoSEQ multiplex PCR. The data show about 480,000 clones, 70% to 90% seen once. Symptom resolution, clearance, or two negative PCRs marked the recovered donors of Cohort 3. This rearrangement joins TRBV2 to TRBJ1-3; D is unresolved. Sample: PBMCs or T cells enriched from blood (not recorded which). The receptor was isolated from a woman aged 40 to 50 who had recovered from COVID-19. CDR3 DNA: TGTGCCAGCAGTGGTGGAGGGTCTGGAAACACCATATATTTT. This encodes CASSGGGSGNTIYF.